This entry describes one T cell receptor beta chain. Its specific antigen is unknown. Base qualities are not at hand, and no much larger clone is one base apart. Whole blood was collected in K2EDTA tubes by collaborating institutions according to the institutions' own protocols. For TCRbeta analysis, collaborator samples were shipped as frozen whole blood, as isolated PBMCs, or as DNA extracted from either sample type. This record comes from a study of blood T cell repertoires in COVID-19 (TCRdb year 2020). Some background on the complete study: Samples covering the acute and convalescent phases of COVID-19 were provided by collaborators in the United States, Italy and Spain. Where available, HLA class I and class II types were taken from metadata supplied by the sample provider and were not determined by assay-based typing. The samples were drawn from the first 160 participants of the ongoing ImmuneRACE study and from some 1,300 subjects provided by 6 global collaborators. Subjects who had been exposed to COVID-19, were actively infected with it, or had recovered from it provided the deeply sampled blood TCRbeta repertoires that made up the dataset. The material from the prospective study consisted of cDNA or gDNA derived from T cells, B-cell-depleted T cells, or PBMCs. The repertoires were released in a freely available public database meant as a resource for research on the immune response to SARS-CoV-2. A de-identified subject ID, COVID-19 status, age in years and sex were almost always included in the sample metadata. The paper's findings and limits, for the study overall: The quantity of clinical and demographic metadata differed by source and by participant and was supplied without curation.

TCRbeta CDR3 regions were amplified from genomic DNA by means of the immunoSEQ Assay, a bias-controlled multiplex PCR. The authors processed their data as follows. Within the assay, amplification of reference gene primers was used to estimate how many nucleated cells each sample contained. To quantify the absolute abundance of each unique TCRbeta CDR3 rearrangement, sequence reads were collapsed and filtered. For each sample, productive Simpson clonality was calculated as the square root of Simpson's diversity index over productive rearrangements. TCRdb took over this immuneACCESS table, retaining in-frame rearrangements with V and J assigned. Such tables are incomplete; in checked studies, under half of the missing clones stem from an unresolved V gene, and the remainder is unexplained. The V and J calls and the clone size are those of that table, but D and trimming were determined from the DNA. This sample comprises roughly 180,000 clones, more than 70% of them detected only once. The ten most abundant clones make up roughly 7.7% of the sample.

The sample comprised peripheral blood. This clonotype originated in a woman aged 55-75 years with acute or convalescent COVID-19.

The nucleotide sequence is TGTGCCACCAGTGATCCTGGCTTCGGGACTAGCGGCCTCACTAGCACAGATACGCAGTATTTT. Its product reads: CATSDPGFGTSGLTSTDTQYF. The chain is encoded by TRBV24-1 joined to TRBJ2-3, and 11 junctional nucleotides match TRBD2. Compared with germline, V lacks 3 bases and J lacks 0 bases; bases without a gene match: 16. Its CDR3 holds 21 amino acids, cysteine through phenylalanine. Only the CDR3 portion is preserved as DNA: 63 bases, with reading frame beginning at the first base. Taken from the germline V gene, the CDR1 and CDR2 loops are KGHDR and SFDVKD.